This T cell receptor beta chain was recorded in a study of radiotherapy plus CTLA-4 blockade in lung cancer. Findings and limits, study-wide: In blood, TCR clones derived from the tumor expanded after radiotherapy plus ipilimumab.

Focal radiation plus CTLA-4 blockade with ipilimumab was given to patients with chemo-refractory metastatic non-small-cell lung cancer. The junction had 4 bases not matched to a gene; V was cut back by 5 bases and J by 0 bases. The CDR3 is made up of 15 amino acids. The germline gives CDR1 SGHTA, CDR2 FQGNSA. Points on this clone: Its antigen is undetermined.

Method: immunoSEQ multiplex PCR; TCRdb's copy keeps in-frame clones and lacks some. The profile shows 45,000 to 55,000 clones, approximately 86% of them singletons. This clonotype originated in a human donor with non-small cell lung cancer that progressed on radiotherapy plus ipilimumab. Some clones in this sample may be carry-over from other donors' samples. Sequences were derived from peripheral blood, sampled from a patient treated with radiotherapy plus ipilimumab. V gene TRBV7-2 combines with J gene TRBJ2-7; TRBD2 agrees at 10 bases. The DNA of the CDR3 is TGTGCCAGCAGCCCGACTAGCGGGCGCTCCTACGAGCAGTACTTC. Translating it yields CASSPTSGRSYEQYF.